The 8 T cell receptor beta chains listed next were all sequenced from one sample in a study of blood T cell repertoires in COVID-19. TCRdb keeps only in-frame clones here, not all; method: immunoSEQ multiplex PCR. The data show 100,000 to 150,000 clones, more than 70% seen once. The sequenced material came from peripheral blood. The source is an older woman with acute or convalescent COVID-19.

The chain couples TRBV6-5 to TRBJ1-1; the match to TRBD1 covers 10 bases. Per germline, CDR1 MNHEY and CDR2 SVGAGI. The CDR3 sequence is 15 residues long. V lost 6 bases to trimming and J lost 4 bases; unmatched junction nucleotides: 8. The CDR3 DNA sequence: TGTGCCAGCAGATTTACCGGGACAGGGGCCACTGAAGCTTTCTTT. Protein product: CASRFTGTGATEAFF.

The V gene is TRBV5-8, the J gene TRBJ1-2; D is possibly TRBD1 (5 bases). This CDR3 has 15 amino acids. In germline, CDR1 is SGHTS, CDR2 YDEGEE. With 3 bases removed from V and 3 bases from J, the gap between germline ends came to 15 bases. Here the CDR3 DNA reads TGTGCCAGCAGCTCGGGACTACTGTCAGACTATGGCTACACCTTC. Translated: CASSSGLLSDYGYTF.

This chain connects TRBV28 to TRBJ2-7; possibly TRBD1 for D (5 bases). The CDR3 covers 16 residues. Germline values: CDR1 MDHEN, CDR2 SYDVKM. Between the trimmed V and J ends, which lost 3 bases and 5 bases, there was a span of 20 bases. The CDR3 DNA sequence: TGTGCCAGCAGTTTCAGAGGCAGGGCTATTGAAGACGAGCAGTACTTC. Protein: CASSFRGRAIEDEQYF. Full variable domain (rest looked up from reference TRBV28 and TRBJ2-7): DVKVTQSSRYLVKRTGEKVFLECVQDMDHENMFWYRQDPGLGLRLIYFSYDVKMKEKGDIPEGYSVSREKKERFSLILESASTNQTSMYLCASSFRGRAIEDEQYFGPGTRLTVT.

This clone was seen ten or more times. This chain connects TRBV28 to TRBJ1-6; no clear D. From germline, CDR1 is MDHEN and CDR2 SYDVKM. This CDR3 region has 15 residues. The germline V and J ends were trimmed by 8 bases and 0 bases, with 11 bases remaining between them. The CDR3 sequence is CASLDILSYNSPLHF. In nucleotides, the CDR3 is TGTGCCAGCCTCGACATCCTCTCCTATAATTCACCCCTCCACTTT.

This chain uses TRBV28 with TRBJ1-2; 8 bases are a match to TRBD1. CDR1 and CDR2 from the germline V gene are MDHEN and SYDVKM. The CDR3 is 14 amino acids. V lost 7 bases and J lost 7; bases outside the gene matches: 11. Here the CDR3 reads CASTTRGRGSGYTF. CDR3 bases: TGTGCCAGCACCACCAGGGGGCGCGGTTCTGGCTACACCTTC.

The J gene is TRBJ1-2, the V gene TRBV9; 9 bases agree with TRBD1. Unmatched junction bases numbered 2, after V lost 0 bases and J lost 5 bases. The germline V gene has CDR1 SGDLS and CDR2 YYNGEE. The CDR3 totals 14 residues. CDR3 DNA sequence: TGTGCCAGCAGCGTAGAGGACAGGGGTTATGGCTACACCTTC. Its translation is CASSVEDRGYGYTF. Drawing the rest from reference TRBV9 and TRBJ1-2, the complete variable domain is DSGVTQTPKHLITATGQRVTLRCSPRSGDLSVYWYQQSLDQGLQFLIQYYNGEERAKGNILERFSAQQFPDLHSELNLSSLELGDSALYFCASSVEDRGYGYTFGSGTRLTVV.

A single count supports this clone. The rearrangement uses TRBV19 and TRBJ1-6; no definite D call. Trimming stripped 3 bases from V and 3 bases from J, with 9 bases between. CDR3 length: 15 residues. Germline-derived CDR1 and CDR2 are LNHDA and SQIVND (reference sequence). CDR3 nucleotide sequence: TGTGCCAGTAGTATTATGGCAGGCTATAATTCACCCCTCCACTTT. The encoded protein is CASSIMAGYNSPLHF.

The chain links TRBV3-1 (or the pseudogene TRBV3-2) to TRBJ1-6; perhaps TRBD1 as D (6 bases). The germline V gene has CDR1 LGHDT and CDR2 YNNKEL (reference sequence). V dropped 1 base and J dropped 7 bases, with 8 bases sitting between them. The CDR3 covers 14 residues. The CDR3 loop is CASSQGTENSPLHF. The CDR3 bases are TGTGCCAGCAGCCAAGGGACAGAGAATTCACCCCTCCACTTT.